The next 28 T cell receptor beta chains were all read from a single sample in a study of T cells in Graves' hyperthyroidism and ophthalmopathy. TCR beta CDR3 sequences were amplified from RNA transcripts. HTBI primers drove first-round RT-PCR of the TCR CDR3. TCRdb re-called the multiplex PCR reads with MiXCR, one entry per CDR3 protein. The sample comprises about 320,000 distinct CDR3 sequences, 16% of which are singletons, and around 34% rests with the top ten. The sequencing sample was made of blood. All receptors derive from a young man with Graves' hyperthyroidism.

The chain combines TRBV5-4 with TRBJ1-6; no reliable D call. With 4 bases removed from V and 8 bases from J, the gap between germline ends came to 13 bases. This CDR3 has 14 residues. Looked up from germline, CDR1 is SGHNT and CDR2 is YYREEE (reference sequence). CDR3 nucleotide sequence: TGTGCCAGCAGCCCACCGGACGGACATTCACCCCTCCACTTT. Protein sequence: CASSPPDGHSPLHF.

This clonotype came up many times. This chain uses TRBV2 with TRBJ1-6, with 8 bases matching TRBD1. The germline V gene encodes CDR1 SNHLY and CDR2 FYNNEI. The junction had 11 bases not matched to a gene; V was cut back by 7 bases and J by 12 bases. The CDR3 runs 14 residues. CDR3 loop: CASTAQGQGGPLHF. The CDR3 DNA is TGTGCCAGCACCGCCCAAGGACAGGGTGGACCCCTCCACTTT.

At least ten counts were recorded for this clonotype. The chain recombines TRBV6-1 with TRBJ2-7, with TRBD2 matching 9 bases. The CDR3 contains 14 residues. Looked up from germline, CDR1 is MNHNS and CDR2 is SASEGT. Trimming removed 7 bases from V and 6 bases from J; junction bases left unmatched: 10. The CDR3 spells CASTYSGSLVEQYF. CDR3 DNA sequence: TGTGCCAGCACCTATAGCGGGAGTCTGGTCGAGCAGTACTTC.

This clonotype appeared a few times. This chain's CDR3 is CASKRGPNYEQYF. DNA of the CDR3: TGTGCCAGCAAAAGGGGCCCCAACTACGAGCAGTACTTC. The V and J genes are TRBV6-1 and TRBJ2-7, with a possible D match to TRBD1 (5 bases). The CDR3 covers 13 residues. Trimming removed 7 bases from V and 3 bases from J, with 13 bases in between. In germline, CDR1 is MNHNS, CDR2 SASEGT.

In this sample, this clonotype turned up a few times. The chain has TRBV5-1 and TRBJ2-7, with a possible D match to TRBD1 (6 bases). Trimming left V 0 bases short and J 4 bases short, with 14 bases between. The germline V gene has CDR1 SGHRS and CDR2 YFSETQ. The CDR3 contains 15 residues. This CDR3 reads CASSLEAGEVYEQYF. CDR3 DNA: TGCGCCAGCAGCTTGGAGGCAGGGGAAGTATACGAGCAGTACTTC.

Concerning this clonotype: Given a much more abundant clone one base away, this may be a read error. The chain carries TRBV5-1 and TRBJ2-1, with 9 positions matching TRBD2. The CDR3 has 18 residues. Germline loops: CDR1 SGHRS, CDR2 YFSETQ. The CDR3 bases are TGCGCCAGCAGCCTAGACTTTCGCGGGAGGGTTTCCTACAATGAGCCGTTCTTC. It is translated as CASSLDFRGRVSYNEPFF.

This clonotype was detected once. Since a much larger clone is just one base distant, this may be a read error. This rearrangement joins TRBV2 to TRBJ1-1; 10 bases fit TRBD1. Germline CDR1 SNHLY, CDR2 FYNNEI. The junction had 8 bases not matched to a gene; V was cut back by 10 bases and J by 6 bases. The CDR3 contains 13 residues. The DNA of the CDR3 is TGTGCCAACAGCAGGGACAGGGGATCTGAAGCTTTCTTT. It translates to CANSRDRGSEAFF.

This clonotype was recorded many times. The gene calls are TRBV2 and TRBJ1-5; the match to TRBD1 covers 9 bases. After removal of 6 bases from V and 6 bases from J, the junction contained 6 bases not matched to a gene. Germline V lookup: CDR1 SNHLY, CDR2 FYNNEI. The CDR3 loop spans 14 amino acids. This chain's CDR3 is CASSEDRGGQPQHF. The CDR3 DNA follows: TGTGCCAGCAGCGAGGACAGGGGAGGTCAGCCCCAGCATTTT.

A few counts support this clonotype. The chain combines TRBV7-9 with TRBJ2-7; perhaps TRBD1 as D (6 bases). The V end was cut by 5 bases, the J end by 4 bases, with 24 bases between. The CDR3 runs to 17 residues. Germline lookup yields CDR1 SEHNR and CDR2 FQNEAQ (reference sequence). The chain's CDR3 is CASSLLPGQKDTYEQYF. The DNA of the CDR3 is TGTGCCAGCAGCCTTCTACCCGGACAGAAAGATACATACGAGCAGTACTTC.

The sample holds a few counts of this clonotype. V and J are TRBV7-2 and TRBJ2-6, with unresolved D. Looked up from germline, CDR1 is SGHTA and CDR2 is FQGNSA. This CDR3 spans 17 amino acids. V was clipped by 5 bases and J by 0 bases, with 14 bases between them. CDR3 nucleotides: TGTGCCAGCAGCCTTCTCGCTCCTAGCTCTGGGGCCAACGTCCTGACTTTC. Amino acids: CASSLLAPSSGANVLTF. The full variable domain, rest sourced from reference TRBV7-2 and TRBJ2-6, is GAGVSQSPSNKVTEKGKDVELRCDPISGHTALYWYRQSLGQGLEFLIYFQGNSAPDKSGLPSDRFSAERTGGSVSTLTIQRTQQEDSAVYLCASSLLAPSSGANVLTFGAGSRLTVL.

In nucleotides, the CDR3 is TGCAGTGCTAGAAACGTAGCTAGCGGGAGGGTCCATGAGCAGTTCTTC. It translates to CSARNVASGRVHEQFF. The J gene is TRBJ2-1, the V gene TRBV20-1; TRBD2 aligns across 12 bases. The V segment lost 2 bases and the J segment 8 bases; nucleotides outside the gene matches: 10. Germline values: CDR1 DFQATT, CDR2 SNEGSKA (reference sequence). The length of the CDR3 is 16 residues.

This clonotype appeared a few times. The chain employs TRBV3-1 and TRBJ1-6; a possible D gene is TRBD1 (6 bases). Trimming pared 5 bases from V and 6 bases from J, leaving 8 bases between. The CDR3 has 13 residues. Germline V lookup: CDR1 LGHDT, CDR2 YNNKEL (reference sequence). CDR3: CASSWTANSPLHF. The CDR3 DNA is TGTGCCAGCAGCTGGACAGCTAATTCACCCCTCCACTTT. The whole variable domain, filled in from reference TRBV3-1 and TRBJ1-6, reads DTAVSQTPKYLVTQMGNDKSIKCEQNLGHDTMYWYKQDSKKFLKIMFSYNNKELIINETVPNRFSPKSPDKAHLNLHINSLELGDSAVYFCASSWTANSPLHFGNGTRLTVT.

There are many counts of this clonotype. V gene TRBV5-1 combines with J gene TRBJ1-1, with 8 positions matching TRBD1. The CDR3 runs to 14 residues. Germline CDR1 SGHRS, CDR2 YFSETQ. With 3 bases clipped from V and 3 bases from J, the junction kept 4 bases outside the gene matches. CDR3 protein: CASSSDRADTEAFF. The CDR3 DNA is TGCGCCAGCAGCTCGGACAGGGCGGACACTGAAGCTTTCTTT.

Ten or more counts support this clonotype. The rearrangement uses TRBV11-2 and TRBJ2-1; D unresolved. The V gene lost 5 bases and the J gene lost 2 bases, with 19 bases spanning the gap. Germline loops: CDR1 SGHAT, CDR2 FQNNGV. The CDR3 covers 17 residues. CDR3 in amino acids: CASSPYSLARPYNEQFF. The CDR3 DNA is TGTGCCAGCAGCCCCTACAGTCTTGCTAGGCCCTACAATGAGCAGTTCTTC.

This clonotype appeared many times. The chain combines TRBV7-2 with TRBJ2-1; no clear D gene. Germline V lookup: CDR1 SGHTA, CDR2 FQGNSA. The CDR3 totals 14 residues. Trimming removed 2 bases from V and 2 bases from J, with 7 bases in between. The CDR3 region is CASSLTKAYNEQFF. As DNA, the CDR3 is TGTGCCAGCAGCTTAACGAAAGCCTACAATGAGCAGTTCTTC. The whole variable domain, remainder taken from reference TRBV7-2 and TRBJ2-1, is GAGVSQSPSNKVTEKGKDVELRCDPISGHTALYWYRQSLGQGLEFLIYFQGNSAPDKSGLPSDRFSAERTGGSVSTLTIQRTQQEDSAVYLCASSLTKAYNEQFFGPGTRLTVL.

The genes are TRBV24-1 and TRBJ1-1; D is unresolved. Germline V CDR1 and CDR2: KGHDR, SFDVKD. This CDR3 has 13 residues. V was shortened by 2 bases and J by 8 bases, with 11 bases between the two germline ends. This CDR3 reads CATSDYDGEEAFF. The CDR3 bases are TGTGCCACCAGTGATTACGATGGGGAAGAAGCTTTCTTT.

This clonotype appeared many times. J is TRBJ2-1 and V is TRBV27, with D unclear. In germline, CDR1 is MNHEY, CDR2 SMNVEV (reference sequence). V was pared by 2 bases and J by 7 bases, with 15 bases between. CDR3 length equals 15 residues. Here the CDR3 DNA reads TGTGCCAGCAGTTTAGGGGTCTCACCGACAAATGAGCAGTTCTTC. Translating gives CASSLGVSPTNEQFF.

This clonotype occurred a few times. The V and J genes are TRBV20-1 and TRBJ2-7; 9 bases align to TRBD2. The CDR3 loop spans 12 amino acids. With 3 bases clipped from V and 7 bases from J, the junction kept 4 bases outside the gene matches. Germline V gives CDR1 DFQATT, CDR2 SNEGSKA (reference sequence). The CDR3 reads CSASRLAGEQYF. CDR3 nucleotide sequence: TGCAGTGCTAGTCGTCTAGCGGGAGAGCAGTACTTC.

This clonotype was seen only a few times. The chain combines TRBV5-1 with TRBJ2-2, with D perhaps TRBD1 or TRBD2 (6 bases each). This CDR3 comprises 15 residues. V dropped 0 bases and J dropped 5 bases, with 11 bases sitting between them. In germline, CDR1 is SGHRS, CDR2 YFSETQ. CDR3 coding DNA: TGCGCCAGCAGCTTGGATTGGGGGGCTACCGGGGAGCTGTTTTTT. It specifies CASSLDWGATGELFF.

This clonotype was picked up a small number of times. The chain combines TRBV19 with TRBJ2-1; D possibly corresponds to TRBD1 (5 bases). The CDR3 spans 16 residues. CDR1 and CDR2 from the germline V gene are LNHDA and SQIVND (reference sequence). V lost 5 bases and J lost 4, with 18 bases in between. Here the CDR3 reads CASSPLGADIYNEQFF. CDR3 in DNA: TGTGCCAGTAGTCCCCTTGGGGCTGACATTTACAATGAGCAGTTCTTC.

This clonotype was seen repeatedly, ten times or more. The V call is TRBV30, the J call TRBJ2-6, with D possibly matching TRBD1 (5 bases). This CDR3 is built from 15 residues. The V end was cut by 8 bases, the J end by 0 bases, with 14 bases between. Germline V gene lookup returns CDR1 GTSNPN and CDR2 SVGIG (reference sequence). CDR3 protein: CAISGSSSGANVLTF. For the CDR3, the DNA is TGTGCCATCTCAGGGTCAAGCTCTGGGGCCAACGTCCTGACTTTC.

This clonotype occurred a few times. V is TRBV7-2 and J is TRBJ1-6; possibly TRBD1 for D (6 bases). CDR1 is SGHTA, CDR2 FQGNSA, per germline. The CDR3 consists of 15 residues. Trimming pared 1 base from V and 3 bases from J, leaving 7 bases between. In DNA form, the CDR3 reads TGTGCCAGCAGCTTAGAAGGGGGCTATAATTCACCCCTCCACTTT. This encodes CASSLEGGYNSPLHF.

This clonotype was counted at least ten times. The chain carries TRBV5-1 and TRBJ2-3; 8 bases agree with TRBD1. CDR1 SGHRS and CDR2 YFSETQ come from the germline V gene. This CDR3 is 15 amino acids long. Trimming at V came to 1 base and at J to 2 bases, leaving 3 bases not matched to a gene. This chain's CDR3 is CASSLSDRDTDTQYF. CDR3 DNA: TGCGCCAGCAGCTTGTCGGACAGGGACACAGATACGCAGTATTTT.

This clonotype was picked up many times. This chain connects TRBV28 to TRBJ2-7, with a weak D call TRBD1 (5 bases). V was cut by 8 bases and J by 2 bases, with 19 bases left in between. The CDR3 is 15 residues long. Per germline, CDR1 MDHEN and CDR2 SYDVKM. In DNA, the CDR3 is TGTGCCAGCCTAACCAACCCAGGGTCTGCCTACGAGCAGTACTTC. Amino acids: CASLTNPGSAYEQYF.

This clonotype was counted only a few times. This chain joins TRBV27 and TRBJ2-7; D is perhaps TRBD1 (6 bases). This CDR3 is 15 amino acids long. Germline CDR1 MNHEY, CDR2 SMNVEV (reference sequence). The germline V and J ends were trimmed by 2 bases and 5 bases, with 16 bases remaining between them. The CDR3 sequence: CASSLRGSGSNEQYF. The CDR3 DNA sequence: TGTGCCAGCAGTTTAAGGGGGAGCGGCAGCAACGAGCAGTACTTC.

This clonotype was counted between two and nine times. The rearrangement uses TRBV15 and TRBJ2-2, with 12 bases aligning to TRBD2. V lost 3 bases and J lost 4; bases outside the gene matches: 3. The CDR3 length is 16 residues. CDR1 is LNHNV, CDR2 YYDKDF, per germline (reference sequence). Written as DNA, the CDR3 is TGTGCCACCAGCAGCGGACTAGCGGGACTCACCGGGGAGCTGTTTTTT. It yields the protein CATSSGLAGLTGELFF.

A note on this clonotype: It may be a read error: a sequence one base away is much more abundant. This chain links TRBV5-1 with TRBJ1-1, with a tentative D call TRBD1 (5 bases). The CDR3 consists of 14 residues. Germline CDR1 reads SGHRS; CDR2 reads YFSETQ. CDR3 loop: CASSLGAGYTKAFF. Here the CDR3 DNA reads TGCGCCAGCAGCTTGGGAGCAGGGTACACTAAAGCTTTCTTT.

This clonotype occurred many times. The CDR3 DNA follows: TGTGCCAGCGTTGGATCGGGGGGCCTTGACAAAAACATTCAGTACTTC. Protein sequence: CASVGSGGLDKNIQYF. This chain uses TRBV2 with TRBJ2-4; tentatively, D is TRBD2 (7 bases). The V gene lost 8 bases and the J gene lost 3 bases, with 20 bases spanning the gap. The germline gives CDR1 SNHLY, CDR2 FYNNEI. The CDR3 sequence is 16 residues long.